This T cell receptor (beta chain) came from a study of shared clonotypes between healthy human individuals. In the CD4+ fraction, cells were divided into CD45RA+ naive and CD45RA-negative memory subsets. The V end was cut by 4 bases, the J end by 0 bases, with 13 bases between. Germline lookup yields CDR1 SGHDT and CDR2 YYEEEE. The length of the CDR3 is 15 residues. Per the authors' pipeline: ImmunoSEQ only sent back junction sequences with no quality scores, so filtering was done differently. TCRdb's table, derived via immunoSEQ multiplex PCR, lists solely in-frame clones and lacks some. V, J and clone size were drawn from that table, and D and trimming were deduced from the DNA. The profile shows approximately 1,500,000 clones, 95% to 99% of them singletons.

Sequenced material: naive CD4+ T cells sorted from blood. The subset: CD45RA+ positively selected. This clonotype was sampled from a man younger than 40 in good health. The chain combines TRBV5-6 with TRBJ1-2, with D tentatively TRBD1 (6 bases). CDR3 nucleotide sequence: TGTGCCAGCAGCCCCCCGGGACATCCTAACTATGGCTACACCTTC. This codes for CASSPPGHPNYGYTF.